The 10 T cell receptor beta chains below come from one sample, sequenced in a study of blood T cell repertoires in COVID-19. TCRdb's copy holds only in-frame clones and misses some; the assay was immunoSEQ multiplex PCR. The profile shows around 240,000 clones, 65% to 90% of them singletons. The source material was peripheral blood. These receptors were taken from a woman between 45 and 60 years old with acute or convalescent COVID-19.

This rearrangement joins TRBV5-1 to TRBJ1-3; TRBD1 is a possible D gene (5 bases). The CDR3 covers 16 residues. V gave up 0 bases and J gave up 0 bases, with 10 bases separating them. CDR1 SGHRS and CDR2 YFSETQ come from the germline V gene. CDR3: CASSLEGHSSGNTIYF. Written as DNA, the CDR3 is TGCGCCAGCAGCTTGGAGGGGCACTCCTCTGGAAACACCATATATTTT. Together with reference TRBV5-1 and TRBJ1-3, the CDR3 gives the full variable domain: KAGVTQTPRYLIKTRGQQVTLSCSPISGHRSVSWYQQTPGQGLQFLFEYFSETQRNKGNFPGRFSGRQFSNSRSEMNVSTLELGDSALYLCASSLEGHSSGNTIYFGEGSWLTVV.

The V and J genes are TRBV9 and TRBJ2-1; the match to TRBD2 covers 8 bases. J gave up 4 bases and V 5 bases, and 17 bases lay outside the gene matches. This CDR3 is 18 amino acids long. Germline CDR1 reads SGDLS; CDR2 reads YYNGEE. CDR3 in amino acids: CASSDREWGTRNYNEQFF. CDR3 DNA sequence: TGTGCCAGCAGTGACCGAGAGTGGGGGACTAGAAATTACAATGAGCAGTTCTTC.

The CDR3 coding sequence is TGTGCCAGCAGCCTCCGGGACAGAAACGGCTACACCTTC. This gives the protein CASSLRDRNGYTF. J is TRBJ1-2 and V is TRBV3-1 (or the pseudogene TRBV3-2); TRBD1 matches 7 bases. The CDR3 runs to 13 residues. V shed 4 bases and J 8 bases; nucleotides not matched to a gene: 7. Germline V gene data show CDR1 as LGHDT and CDR2 as YNNKEL (reference sequence).

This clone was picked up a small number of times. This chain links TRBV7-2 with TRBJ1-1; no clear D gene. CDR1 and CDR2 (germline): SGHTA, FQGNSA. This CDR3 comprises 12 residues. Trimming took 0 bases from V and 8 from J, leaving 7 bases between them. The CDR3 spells CASSLAGSEAFF. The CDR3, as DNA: TGTGCCAGCAGCTTAGCAGGGAGCGAAGCTTTCTTT.

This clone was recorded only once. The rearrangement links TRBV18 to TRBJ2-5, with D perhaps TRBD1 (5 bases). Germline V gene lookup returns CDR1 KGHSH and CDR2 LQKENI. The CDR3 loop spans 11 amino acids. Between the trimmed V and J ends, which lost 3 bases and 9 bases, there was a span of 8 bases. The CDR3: CASSPVGAQYF. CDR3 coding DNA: TGTGCCAGCTCACCGGTAGGGGCCCAGTACTTC.

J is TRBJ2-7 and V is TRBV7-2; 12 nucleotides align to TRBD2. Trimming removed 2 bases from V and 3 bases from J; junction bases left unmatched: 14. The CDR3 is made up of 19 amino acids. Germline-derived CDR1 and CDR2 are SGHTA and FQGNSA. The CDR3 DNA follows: TGTGCCAGCAGCTTAATACGGACTAGCGGGAAGGGGGGGCTCTACGAGCAGTACTTC. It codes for CASSLIRTSGKGGLYEQYF.

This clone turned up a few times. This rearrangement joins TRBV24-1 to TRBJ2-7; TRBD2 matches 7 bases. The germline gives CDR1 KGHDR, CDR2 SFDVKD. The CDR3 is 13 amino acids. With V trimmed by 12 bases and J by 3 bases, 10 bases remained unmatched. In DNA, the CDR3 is TGTGCCCATGGGTGGAGCGGGATCTACGAGCAGTACTTC. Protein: CAHGWSGIYEQYF.

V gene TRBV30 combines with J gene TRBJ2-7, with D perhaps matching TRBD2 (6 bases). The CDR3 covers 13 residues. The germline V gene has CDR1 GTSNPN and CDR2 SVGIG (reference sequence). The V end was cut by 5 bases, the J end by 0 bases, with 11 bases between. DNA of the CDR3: TGTGCCTGGGATAGCGGTAGCTCCTACGAGCAGTACTTC. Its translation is CAWDSGSSYEQYF.

CDR3 amino acids: CASSIVQTTEAFF. The CDR3 nucleotides are TGTGCCAGTAGTATAGTACAGACCACTGAAGCTTTCTTT. This chain uses TRBV19 with TRBJ1-1; D is unclear. Trimming pared 1 base from V and 4 bases from J, leaving 7 bases between. Germline V CDR1 and CDR2: LNHDA, SQIVND (reference sequence). The CDR3 is 13 amino acids.

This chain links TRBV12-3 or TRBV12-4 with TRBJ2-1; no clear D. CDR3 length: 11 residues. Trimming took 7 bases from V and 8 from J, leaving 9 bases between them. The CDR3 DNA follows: TGTGCCAGCAAGCGCGTCGATGAGCAGTTCTTC. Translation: CASKRVDEQFF.